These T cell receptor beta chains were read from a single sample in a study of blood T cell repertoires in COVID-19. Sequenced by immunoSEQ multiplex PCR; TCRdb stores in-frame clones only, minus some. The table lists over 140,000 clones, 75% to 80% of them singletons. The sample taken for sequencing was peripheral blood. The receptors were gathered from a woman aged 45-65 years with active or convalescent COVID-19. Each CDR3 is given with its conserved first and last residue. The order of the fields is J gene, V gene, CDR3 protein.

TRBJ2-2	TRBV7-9	CASSPRLANTGELFF
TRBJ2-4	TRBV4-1	CASSQDRGGGGKNIQYF
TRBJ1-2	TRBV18	CASSPSQGAYYGYTF
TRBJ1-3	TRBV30	CACQTGPGNTIYF
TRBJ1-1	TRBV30	CAWSVLSEAFF
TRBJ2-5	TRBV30	CAWSLSEGALYQETQYF
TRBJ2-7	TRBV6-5	CASRTGTSGTYEQYF
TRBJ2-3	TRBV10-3	CAISEGQDTDTQYF
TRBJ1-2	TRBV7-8	CASSPGQYSNYGYTF
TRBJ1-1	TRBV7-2	CASSARTAQNTEAFF
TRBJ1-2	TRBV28	CASSLFYRDRDGYTF
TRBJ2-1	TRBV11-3	CASSSPGTSGIYNEQFF
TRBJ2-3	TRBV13	CASSARGSGSTDTQYF
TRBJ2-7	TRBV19	CASSTGLAETYEQYF
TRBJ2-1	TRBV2	CASSGISGGANNEQFF
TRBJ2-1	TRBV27	CASSLFRGNEQFF
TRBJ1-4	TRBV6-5	CASTRDRGVVKLFF
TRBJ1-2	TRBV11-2	CASSIEQGIYGYTF
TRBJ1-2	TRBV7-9	CASSHRDTYGYTF
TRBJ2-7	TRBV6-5	CASSLGAEQYF
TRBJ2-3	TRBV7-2	CASSLVSSGGADTQYF
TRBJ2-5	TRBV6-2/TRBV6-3	CASSPQTSAPAQYF
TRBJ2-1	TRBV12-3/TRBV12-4	CASSYGQPNEQFF
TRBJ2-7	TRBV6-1	CASSERPPPTAYEQYF
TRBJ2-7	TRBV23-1	CASSHSKQGNEQYF
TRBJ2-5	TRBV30	CAWSRTSETQYF
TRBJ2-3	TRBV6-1	CASSEGDRGPDTQYF
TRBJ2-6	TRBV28	CASSFRGGANVLTF
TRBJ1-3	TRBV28	CASSWASSGNTIYF
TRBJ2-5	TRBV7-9	CASSLLTSGRETQYF
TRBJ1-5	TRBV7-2	CASSLAGAPNQPQHF
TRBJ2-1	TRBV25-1	CASSEGQGALNEQFF
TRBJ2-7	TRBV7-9	CASSLTREDEQYF
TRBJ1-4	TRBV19	CASSTDRDNEKLFF
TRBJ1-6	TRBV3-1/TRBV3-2	CASSQTGTGVGLHF
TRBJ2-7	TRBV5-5	CASSQGSHEQYF
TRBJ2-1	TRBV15	CATKGLAGVRNEQFF
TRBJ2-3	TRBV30	CAWSVRRGGYTDTQYF
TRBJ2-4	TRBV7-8	CASSLFVWGDKNIQYF
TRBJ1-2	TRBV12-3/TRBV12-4	CASSPQENYGYTF
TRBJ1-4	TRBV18	CASSPQSGTGTEKLFF
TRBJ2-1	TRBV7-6	CASSLVVQRGPYNEQFF
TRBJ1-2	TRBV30	CAWSVIGTAGSGYTF
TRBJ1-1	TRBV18	CASSLGVGGNTEAFF
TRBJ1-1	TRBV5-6	CASSLDGGEDTEAFF
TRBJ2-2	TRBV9	CASSAKGGYTGELFF
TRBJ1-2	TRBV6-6	CASRPRGDGYTF
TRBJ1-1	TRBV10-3	CAIRGQGGTEAFF